This T cell receptor (beta chain) stems from a study of control samples from healthy donors and cancer patients. Germline V gene sequence: CDR1 ENHRY, CDR2 SYGVKD. The CDR3 is 14 residues long. The V end was cut by 0 bases, the J end by 0 bases, with 4 bases between. Assay used: immunoSEQ multiplex PCR; TCRdb lists only in-frame clones, some missing. This sample has 150,000 to 200,000 clones, with around 94% found just once. The rearrangement joins TRBV10-3 to TRBJ2-3; D is ambiguous. The TCR was taken from a woman aged 18-29 years in good health. The source material was blood. CDR3 nucleotide sequence: TGTGCCATCAGTGAGTCACGGAGCACAGATACGCAGTATTTT. It codes for CAISESRSTDTQYF.